Ten or more counts support the clone carrying this TCR beta chain. Its matching antigen is unknown. The data derive from a study of early T cells in non-severe SARS-CoV-2 infection. Study context: Unpaired chains resulted from sequencing bulk RNA of unsorted whole blood.

Individual cDNA molecules received unique molecular identifiers during library preparation. MiXCR was run by TCRdb on the 5' RACE reads, yielding one entry per CDR3 protein. Of over 45,000 distinct CDR3 sequences in the sample, 5.5% to 8.5% are singletons; the top ten hold more than 5%. Germline CDR1 reads SGHNT; CDR2 reads YYREEE (reference sequence). V gave up 0 bases and J gave up 1 base, with 2 bases separating them. The CDR3 extends over 13 amino acids. Study-level points and caveats: Private and CD4 specificities were missed by VDJdb matching, skewed to anti-spike CD8.

The chain links TRBV5-4 to TRBJ1-5; no clear D. This clonotype was sampled from an adult who was a healthcare worker with PCR-confirmed SARS-CoV-2 infection or an uninfected control (not recorded which). Sequencing used whole blood, obtained at baseline. CDR3 nucleotides: TGTGCCAGCAGCTTGGACAGCAATCAGCCCCAGCATTTT. Encoded protein: CASSLDSNQPQHF.